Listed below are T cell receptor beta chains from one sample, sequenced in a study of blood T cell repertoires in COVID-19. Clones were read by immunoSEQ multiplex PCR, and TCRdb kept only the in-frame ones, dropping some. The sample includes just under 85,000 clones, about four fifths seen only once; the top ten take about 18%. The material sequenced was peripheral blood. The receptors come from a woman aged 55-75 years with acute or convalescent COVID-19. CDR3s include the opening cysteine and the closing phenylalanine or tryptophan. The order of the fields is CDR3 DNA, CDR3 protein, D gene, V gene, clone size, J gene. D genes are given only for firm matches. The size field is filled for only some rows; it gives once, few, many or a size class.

CDR3nt: TGTGCCAGCAGCCCGGGACAGGGATGGGACTATGGCTACACCTTC; CDR3aa: CASSPGQGWDYGYTF; d_gene: TRBD1; v_gene: TRBV7-9; abundance: once; j_gene: TRBJ1-2
CDR3nt: TGTGCCATCAGTGAAGAGCGGGAGCGCACGCAGTTCTTC; CDR3aa: CAISEERERTQFF; d_gene: TRBD2; v_gene: TRBV10-3; abundance: NA; j_gene: TRBJ2-1
CDR3nt: TGTGCCAGCAGCGAGCGGGGCGGGGCTGTGAAAAACATTCAGTACTTC; CDR3aa: CASSERGGAVKNIQYF; d_gene: TRBD2; v_gene: TRBV3-1/TRBV3-2; abundance: NA; j_gene: TRBJ2-4
CDR3nt: TGTGCCTGGACCAAGGGGGCTAGCGGGAGCGGGGCAGATACGCAGTATTTT; CDR3aa: CAWTKGASGSGADTQYF; d_gene: TRBD2; v_gene: TRBV30; abundance: NA; j_gene: TRBJ2-3
CDR3nt: TGTGCCAGCAGCCCGTTAGGACAGGCCTCCTACAATGAGCAGTTCTTC; CDR3aa: CASSPLGQASYNEQFF; d_gene: TRBD1; v_gene: TRBV7-3; abundance: NA; j_gene: TRBJ2-1
CDR3nt: TGTGCCACCAGCAGAGAGAGAGCCTATGGCTACACCTTC; CDR3aa: CATSRERAYGYTF; d_gene: NA; v_gene: TRBV15; abundance: NA; j_gene: TRBJ1-2
CDR3nt: TGTGCCAGCAGCCCGGACAGGGGGACGTACACTGAAGCTTTCTTT; CDR3aa: CASSPDRGTYTEAFF; d_gene: TRBD1; v_gene: TRBV7-8; abundance: NA; j_gene: TRBJ1-1
CDR3nt: TGTGCCAGCAGCGTATCTACAGGCCCCCATGGCTACACCTTC; CDR3aa: CASSVSTGPHGYTF; d_gene: NA; v_gene: TRBV9; abundance: NA; j_gene: TRBJ1-2
CDR3nt: TGCGCCAGCAGCCAATTTGGAGCCTCGACCTACAATGAGCAGTTCTTC; CDR3aa: CASSQFGASTYNEQFF; d_gene: NA; v_gene: TRBV4-3; abundance: NA; j_gene: TRBJ2-1
CDR3nt: TGCAGTGCTAGAGATGAGGAAGGCTACACCTTC; CDR3aa: CSARDEEGYTF; d_gene: NA; v_gene: TRBV20-1; abundance: once; j_gene: TRBJ1-2
CDR3nt: TGTGCCAGCATCTCGGGGGGGGATACGCAGTATTTT; CDR3aa: CASISGGDTQYF; d_gene: TRBD2; v_gene: TRBV2; abundance: once; j_gene: TRBJ2-3
CDR3nt: TGTGCCAGCTCACCCGTCCCCACTAGCGGGGAGGATACGCAGTATTTT; CDR3aa: CASSPVPTSGEDTQYF; d_gene: TRBD2; v_gene: TRBV18; abundance: NA; j_gene: TRBJ2-3
CDR3nt: TGTGCCGCGAAGCGGGGGGGTGGCACCGGGGAGCTGTTTTTT; CDR3aa: CAAKRGGGTGELFF; d_gene: TRBD2; v_gene: TRBV30; abundance: few; j_gene: TRBJ2-2
CDR3nt: TGCGCCAGCAAACTAGCGGGCCTTAGCACAGATACGCAGTATTTT; CDR3aa: CASKLAGLSTDTQYF; d_gene: TRBD2; v_gene: TRBV10-2; abundance: NA; j_gene: TRBJ2-3
CDR3nt: TGTGCCAGCAGCGGAGCTCCGGGACAGGGGGCTTTGCCCAATGGCTACACCTTC; CDR3aa: CASSGAPGQGALPNGYTF; d_gene: TRBD1; v_gene: TRBV9; abundance: NA; j_gene: TRBJ1-2
CDR3nt: TGTGCCAGCAGCTTAGAAGGGACAGGGTACTATGGCTACACCTTC; CDR3aa: CASSLEGTGYYGYTF; d_gene: TRBD1; v_gene: TRBV5-4; abundance: NA; j_gene: TRBJ1-2
CDR3nt: TGTGCCAGCAGCTACACAGCGGGAGCCACAGATACGCAGTATTTT; CDR3aa: CASSYTAGATDTQYF; d_gene: TRBD2; v_gene: TRBV6-5; abundance: NA; j_gene: TRBJ2-3
CDR3nt: TGTGCCATTACAAGGGGGACTAGCGGGTCCAGCACAGATACGCAGTATTTT; CDR3aa: CAITRGTSGSSTDTQYF; d_gene: TRBD2; v_gene: TRBV10-3; abundance: NA; j_gene: TRBJ2-3
CDR3nt: TGTGCCAGCAGCTTAGAAGGGACAGGGGTTGAAAAACTGTTTTTT; CDR3aa: CASSLEGTGVEKLFF; d_gene: TRBD1; v_gene: TRBV7-9; abundance: NA; j_gene: TRBJ1-4
CDR3nt: TGTGCCAGCAGCGGCAGGGGAAGGCTCCTCCACTTT; CDR3aa: CASSGRGRLLHF; d_gene: NA; v_gene: TRBV27; abundance: NA; j_gene: TRBJ1-6
CDR3nt: TGTGCCAGCAGTCTCCTCGTACGGTTCGATGAGCAGTTCTTC; CDR3aa: CASSLLVRFDEQFF; d_gene: NA; v_gene: TRBV27; abundance: NA; j_gene: TRBJ2-1
CDR3nt: TGTGCCAGCAGCGCCCCGCGGGGCACAGATACGCAGTATTTT; CDR3aa: CASSAPRGTDTQYF; d_gene: NA; v_gene: TRBV5-4; abundance: NA; j_gene: TRBJ2-3
CDR3nt: TGTGCCAGCAGCTCCCCTCAGGGAAATGTCGATGGCTACACCTTC; CDR3aa: CASSSPQGNVDGYTF; d_gene: NA; v_gene: TRBV5-5; abundance: NA; j_gene: TRBJ1-2
CDR3nt: TGTGCCAGCAGCTTACGCAGGGGTTCCTCCTACGAGCAGTACTTC; CDR3aa: CASSLRRGSSYEQYF; d_gene: NA; v_gene: TRBV7-2; abundance: NA; j_gene: TRBJ2-7
CDR3nt: TGTGCCAGTAGTATTCTGAGGACAGACACTGAAGCTTTCTTT; CDR3aa: CASSILRTDTEAFF; d_gene: NA; v_gene: TRBV19; abundance: NA; j_gene: TRBJ1-1
CDR3nt: TGTGCCATCAGTGTGGCGAGGGGCAATCAGCCCCAGCATTTT; CDR3aa: CAISVARGNQPQHF; d_gene: NA; v_gene: TRBV10-3; abundance: NA; j_gene: TRBJ1-5
CDR3nt: TGTGCCAGCTCACCAATTACAGGGGTTGGGACCTACGAGCAGTACTTC; CDR3aa: CASSPITGVGTYEQYF; d_gene: TRBD1; v_gene: TRBV18; abundance: NA; j_gene: TRBJ2-7
CDR3nt: TGTGCTAGCAGCTTAGGTGGCAGGGGGCTGGAGACCCAGTACTTC; CDR3aa: CASSLGGRGLETQYF; d_gene: TRBD1; v_gene: TRBV7-7; abundance: NA; j_gene: TRBJ2-5
CDR3nt: TGTGCCAGCAGCCCCGGAGACAGGGGAGGGCTAGGACAAGAGACCCAGTACTTC; CDR3aa: CASSPGDRGGLGQETQYF; d_gene: NA; v_gene: TRBV5-8; abundance: NA; j_gene: TRBJ2-5
CDR3nt: TGTGCCAGCAGCCAAGATTGGGGGGGTCACACTGAAGCTTTCTTT; CDR3aa: CASSQDWGGHTEAFF; d_gene: NA; v_gene: TRBV3-1/TRBV3-2; abundance: NA; j_gene: TRBJ1-1
CDR3nt: TGTGCTCGGGTTGAAAGGCATGAGCAGTTCTTC; CDR3aa: CARVERHEQFF; d_gene: NA; v_gene: TRBV30; abundance: NA; j_gene: TRBJ2-1
CDR3nt: TGTGCCTGGAGTGGAGACACCACGAATTCACCCCTCCACTTT; CDR3aa: CAWSGDTTNSPLHF; d_gene: NA; v_gene: TRBV30; abundance: NA; j_gene: TRBJ1-6
CDR3nt: TGTGCCATCTCGTACACCGGGGAGCTGTTTTTT; CDR3aa: CAISYTGELFF; d_gene: NA; v_gene: TRBV10-3; abundance: NA; j_gene: TRBJ2-2
CDR3nt: TGTGCCAGCAGCCTGGGGGCGGGAGGCAGGCAAGGGACCCAGTACTTC; CDR3aa: CASSLGAGGRQGTQYF; d_gene: TRBD2; v_gene: TRBV3-1/TRBV3-2; abundance: NA; j_gene: TRBJ2-5
CDR3nt: TGTGCCAGCCGTAGAACGGGAGAGCAACAAGCTTTCTTT; CDR3aa: CASRRTGEQQAFF; d_gene: NA; v_gene: TRBV2; abundance: NA; j_gene: TRBJ1-1
CDR3nt: TGTGCCAGCAGCCAGGGTTCCCGGGACAGGGTAAGAGATACGCAGTATTTT; CDR3aa: CASSQGSRDRVRDTQYF; d_gene: TRBD1; v_gene: TRBV3-1/TRBV3-2; abundance: NA; j_gene: TRBJ2-3
CDR3nt: TGTGCCAGCAGCATCAACGGTCAGCCCCAGCATTTT; CDR3aa: CASSINGQPQHF; d_gene: NA; v_gene: TRBV7-2; abundance: NA; j_gene: TRBJ1-5
CDR3nt: TGTGCCAGTAGTAAAGGGACTAGCGGGACCGGGGAGCTGTTTTTT; CDR3aa: CASSKGTSGTGELFF; d_gene: TRBD2; v_gene: TRBV19; abundance: NA; j_gene: TRBJ2-2
CDR3nt: TGTGCCAGCCTGGAGTTAGCCTACGAGCAGTACTTC; CDR3aa: CASLELAYEQYF; d_gene: NA; v_gene: TRBV6-5; abundance: NA; j_gene: TRBJ2-7
CDR3nt: TGCGCCAGCAGCTTGGGAAACAGGGGGTACAATGAGCAGTTCTTC; CDR3aa: CASSLGNRGYNEQFF; d_gene: TRBD1; v_gene: TRBV5-1; abundance: NA; j_gene: TRBJ2-1
CDR3nt: TGCAGTGCTAGTGAACAGACTGAAGCTTTCTTT; CDR3aa: CSASEQTEAFF; d_gene: NA; v_gene: TRBV20-1; abundance: NA; j_gene: TRBJ1-1
CDR3nt: TGCGCCAGCAGCCGGACGGGGTTTTACACCTTC; CDR3aa: CASSRTGFYTF; d_gene: NA; v_gene: TRBV4-3; abundance: NA; j_gene: TRBJ1-2
CDR3nt: TGTGCCAGCAGCTTAGGGGAGTTGGAGAATGGCTACACCTTC; CDR3aa: CASSLGELENGYTF; d_gene: NA; v_gene: TRBV7-8; abundance: NA; j_gene: TRBJ1-2
CDR3nt: TGTGCCAGCAGCCATGGCGACAGGCTAGAGACCGGGGAGCTGTTTTTT; CDR3aa: CASSHGDRLETGELFF; d_gene: NA; v_gene: TRBV3-1/TRBV3-2; abundance: NA; j_gene: TRBJ2-2
CDR3nt: TGTGCCAGCAGCTTTTCAGGGTCTGAAGCTTTCTTT; CDR3aa: CASSFSGSEAFF; d_gene: NA; v_gene: TRBV11-3; abundance: NA; j_gene: TRBJ1-1
CDR3nt: TGTGCCAGCAGCCCCCGACAGTTCGATACGCAGTATTTT; CDR3aa: CASSPRQFDTQYF; d_gene: NA; v_gene: TRBV9; abundance: NA; j_gene: TRBJ2-3